Following are 21 T cell receptor beta chains from one sample sequenced in a study of blood T cell repertoires in COVID-19. The protocol was immunoSEQ multiplex PCR, while the TCRdb copy is restricted to in-frame clones and leaves out a portion. The profile covers 360,000 or so clones, with roughly four fifths appearing a single time and less than 6% taken by the ten largest. Sequencing was done on a sample of PBMCs or T cells enriched from blood (not recorded which). These receptors originate from a woman in her forties or fifties who had recovered from COVID-19.

The gene calls are TRBV27 and TRBJ1-5; D may be TRBD1 (6 bases). Trimming left V 5 bases short and J 0 bases short, with 17 bases between. The CDR3 contains 17 residues. Germline assignment: CDR1 MNHEY and CDR2 SMNVEV (reference sequence). The CDR3 spells CASSPKPDSYSNQPQHF. For the CDR3, the DNA is TGTGCCAGCAGTCCCAAACCGGACAGCTATAGCAATCAGCCCCAGCATTTT.

CDR3 nucleotide sequence: TGCAGCGTTGACCGGGTAACTGAAGCTTTCTTT. Amino acid sequence: CSVDRVTEAFF. This sequence joins TRBV29-1 and TRBJ1-1; D is unclear. CDR1 SQVTM and CDR2 ANQGSEA come from the germline V gene. The CDR3 is 11 residues long. Trimming removed 3 bases from V and 5 bases from J, with 7 bases in between.

The sample holds one count of this clone. V gene TRBV9 combines with J gene TRBJ2-7; D gene ambiguous. Trimming took 0 bases from V and 7 from J, leaving 11 bases between them. This CDR3 comprises 13 residues. Germline V gene lookup returns CDR1 SGDLS and CDR2 YYNGEE. The CDR3 region is CASSVGPVGEQYF. CDR3 nucleotide sequence: TGTGCCAGCAGCGTAGGGCCGGTCGGGGAGCAGTACTTC.

The genes are TRBV12-3 or TRBV12-4 and TRBJ2-3; D perhaps matches TRBD2 (5 bases). V lost 3 bases and J 9 bases, leaving 10 bases between the germline ends. The CDR3 is made up of 12 amino acids. The CDR3 spells CASSFFGETQYF. Here the CDR3 DNA reads TGTGCCAGCAGTTTCTTTGGGGAGACGCAGTATTTT.

The CDR3 here is CASSSISTQYF. The CDR3 nucleotides read TGTGCCAGCAGTTCTATCTCTACGCAGTATTTT. The rearrangement uses TRBV12-3 or TRBV12-4 and TRBJ2-3; D is undetermined. This CDR3 has 11 amino acids. Between the trimmed V and J ends, which lost 4 bases and 8 bases, there was a span of 7 bases.

The chain combines TRBV6-5 with TRBJ2-1, with 11 bases that match TRBD1. V trimming: 6 bases; J trimming: 6 bases; junction bases outside the gene matches: 7. The CDR3 is made up of 15 amino acids. The germline V gene encodes CDR1 MNHEY and CDR2 SVGAGI. The CDR3 here is CASRRHGTGGNEQFF. The DNA of the CDR3 is TGTGCCAGCAGGCGCCACGGGACAGGGGGCAATGAGCAGTTCTTC.

This rearrangement joins TRBV10-3 to TRBJ2-7; 8 bases agree with TRBD2. Germline lookup yields CDR1 ENHRY and CDR2 SYGVKD. Trimming at V came to 11 bases and at J to 2 bases, leaving 11 bases not matched to a gene. The CDR3 has 14 amino acids. The CDR3 spells CAVLPTGGPYEQYF. CDR3 nucleotide sequence: TGTGCCGTTCTTCCTACGGGGGGGCCCTACGAGCAGTACTTC.

The chain uses TRBV14 and TRBJ2-1; 12 bases fit TRBD2. The CDR3 consists of 16 residues. J gave up 7 bases and V 4 bases, and 8 bases lay outside the gene matches. Germline V gene sequence: CDR1 SGHDN, CDR2 FVKESK. The CDR3 region is CASSPQLAGGSNEQFF. The CDR3 coding sequence is TGTGCCAGCAGCCCCCAACTAGCGGGAGGATCGAATGAGCAGTTCTTC. Together with reference TRBV14 and TRBJ2-1, the CDR3 gives the full variable domain: EAGVTQFPSHSVIEKGQTVTLRCDPISGHDNLYWYRRVMGKEIKFLLHFVKESKQDESGMPNNRFLAERTGGTYSTLKVQPAELEDSGVYFCASSPQLAGGSNEQFFGPGTRLTVL.

V usage is TRBV27 and J usage is TRBJ2-5, with D perhaps matching TRBD1 (5 bases). The ends were cut back, 4 bases at V and 1 base at J, with 13 bases in the middle. This CDR3 contains 15 residues. The germline V gene encodes CDR1 MNHEY and CDR2 SMNVEV (reference sequence). The CDR3 nucleotides are TGTGCCAGCAGTTCGTACCTAGGGGCCCAAGAGACCCAGTACTTC. Translating gives CASSSYLGAQETQYF.

Of note for this clone: The same CDR3 also results from other DNA sequences found in this sample. The chain joins TRBV5-1 to TRBJ2-5, with 8 bases identical to TRBD1. CDR1 SGHRS and CDR2 YFSETQ come from the germline V gene. The CDR3 has 14 amino acids. With V trimmed by 0 bases and J by 5 bases, 3 bases remained unmatched. The CDR3 region is CASSLAGGGETQYF. CDR3 coding DNA: TGCGCCAGCAGCTTGGCAGGGGGCGGTGAGACCCAGTACTTC.

The rearrangement uses TRBV29-1 and TRBJ1-1; no firm D call. Trimming removed 5 bases at V and 0 bases at J, with 10 bases between. In germline, CDR1 is SQVTM, CDR2 ANQGSEA. The CDR3 totals 13 residues. The CDR3 reads CSVQQLMNTEAFF. The CDR3 nucleotides read TGCAGCGTTCAACAGCTCATGAACACTGAAGCTTTCTTT.

This chain uses TRBV14 with TRBJ2-1; tentative D call: TRBD2 (6 bases). The CDR3 totals 13 residues. Germline CDR1 is SGHDN and CDR2 is FVKESK. V was shortened by 3 bases and J by 7 bases, with 10 bases between the two germline ends. This chain's CDR3 is CASSQDRGNEQFF. CDR3 coding DNA: TGTGCCAGCAGCCAGGATCGGGGGAATGAGCAGTTCTTC. Based on the CDR3 plus reference TRBV14 and TRBJ2-1, the full variable domain is EAGVTQFPSHSVIEKGQTVTLRCDPISGHDNLYWYRRVMGKEIKFLLHFVKESKQDESGMPNNRFLAERTGGTYSTLKVQPAELEDSGVYFCASSQDRGNEQFFGPGTRLTVL.

The chain couples TRBV6-5 to TRBJ1-4; 7 bases are a match to TRBD1. Per germline, CDR1 MNHEY and CDR2 SVGAGI. J was trimmed by 8 bases and V by 7 bases; bases with no gene match: 10. CDR3 length equals 14 residues. The CDR3, as DNA: TGTGCCAGCAACCTACAGGGGTCAGGGGAAAAACTGTTTTTT. Residues: CASNLQGSGEKLFF.

The V and J genes are TRBV18 and TRBJ1-1; 7 positions agree with TRBD1. Per the germline V gene, CDR1 is KGHSH and CDR2 is LQKENI. CDR3 length equals 15 residues. V dropped 2 bases and J dropped 1; count of bases not matched to a gene: 4. The chain's CDR3 is CASSPRQGQNTEAFF. The CDR3 DNA reads TGTGCCAGCTCACCAAGACAGGGCCAGAACACTGAAGCTTTCTTT.

V and J are TRBV7-9 and TRBJ1-6; maybe TRBD1 (6 bases). The germline CDR1 and CDR2 sequences are SEHNR and FQNEAQ (reference sequence). The CDR3 contains 17 residues. The germline V and J ends were trimmed by 3 bases and 6 bases, with 18 bases remaining between them. The CDR3 sequence: CASSLRRGGQVNSPLHF. The CDR3 DNA reads TGTGCCAGCAGCTTGCGGCGTGGGGGACAAGTTAATTCACCCCTCCACTTT.

This chain joins TRBV29-1 and TRBJ2-1, with a weak D call TRBD1 (6 bases). Germline V lookup: CDR1 SQVTM, CDR2 ANQGSEA. The CDR3 runs to 13 residues. The ends were cut back, 6 bases at V and 4 bases at J, with 13 bases in the middle. This CDR3 reads CSVTGQGYNEQFF. The CDR3 nucleotides read TGCAGCGTAACTGGGCAGGGGTACAATGAGCAGTTCTTC.

The J gene is TRBJ1-1, the V gene TRBV5-1, with a possible D match to TRBD1 (6 bases). Germline V CDR1 and CDR2: SGHRS, YFSETQ. V dropped 4 bases and J dropped 4 bases, with 17 bases sitting between them. This CDR3 comprises 15 residues. The CDR3 is CASSPGQRKGTEAFF. CDR3 sequence (DNA): TGCGCCAGCAGCCCAGGACAGCGAAAGGGCACTGAAGCTTTCTTT.

The chain links TRBV19 to TRBJ1-2; D is unclear. CDR1 is LNHDA, CDR2 SQIVND, per germline (reference sequence). V was shortened by 1 base and J by 13 bases, with 19 bases between the two germline ends. This CDR3 comprises 14 residues. The CDR3 nucleotides read TGTGCCAGTAGTATAGGACTTGCGGTGCTGGCAGCCACCTTC. Translated: CASSIGLAVLAATF.

V is TRBV10-3 and J is TRBJ1-1; TRBD1 matches 11 bases. CDR1 and CDR2 (germline): ENHRY, SYGVKD. J was trimmed by 2 bases and V by 8 bases; bases with no gene match: 1. This CDR3 region has 13 residues. In DNA form, the CDR3 reads TGTGCCATCGGGACAGGGGGTAACACTGAAGCTTTCTTT. Amino acid sequence: CAIGTGGNTEAFF.

V and J are TRBV18 and TRBJ2-1; 11 bases fit TRBD2. CDR1 is KGHSH, CDR2 LQKENI, per germline. The trim removed 6 bases at V and 6 bases at J, leaving 10 bases unmatched. The CDR3 loop spans 16 amino acids. The CDR3 region is CASSQTASGRPNEQFF. CDR3 coding DNA: TGTGCCAGCTCCCAGACTGCTAGCGGGAGGCCCAATGAGCAGTTCTTC.

The chain is built from TRBV4-2 and TRBJ1-5; possibly TRBD1 for D (6 bases). Germline CDR1 is LGHNA and CDR2 is YNFKEQ. Trimming removed 2 bases from V and 5 bases from J, with 7 bases in between. The CDR3 covers 13 residues. CDR3 sequence (DNA): TGTGCCAGCAGCCAACGACAGGATCAGCCCCAGCATTTT. This sequence encodes CASSQRQDQPQHF.